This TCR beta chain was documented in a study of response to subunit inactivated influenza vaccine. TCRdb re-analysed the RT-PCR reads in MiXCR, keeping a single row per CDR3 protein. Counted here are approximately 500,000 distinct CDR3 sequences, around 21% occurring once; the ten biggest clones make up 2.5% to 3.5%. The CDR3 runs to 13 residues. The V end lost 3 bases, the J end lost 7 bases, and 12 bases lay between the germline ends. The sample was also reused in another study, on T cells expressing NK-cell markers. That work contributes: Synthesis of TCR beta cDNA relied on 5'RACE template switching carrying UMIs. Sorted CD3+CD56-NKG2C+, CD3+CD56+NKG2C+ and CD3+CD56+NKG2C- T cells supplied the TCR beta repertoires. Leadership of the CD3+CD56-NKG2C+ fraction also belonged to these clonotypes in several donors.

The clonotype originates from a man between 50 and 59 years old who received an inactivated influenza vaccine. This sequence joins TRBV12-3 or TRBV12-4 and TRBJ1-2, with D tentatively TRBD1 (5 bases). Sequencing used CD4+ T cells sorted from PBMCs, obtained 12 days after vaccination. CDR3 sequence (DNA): TGTGCCAGCAGTTTCTTGAAGGGGTCTGGCTACACCTTC. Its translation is CASSFLKGSGYTF.